One sample yielded the 3 T cell receptor beta chains listed below, sequenced in a study of T cells in Graves' hyperthyroidism and ophthalmopathy. Amplified TCR beta CDR3 regions came from RNA transcripts. When the TCR CDR3 underwent first-round RT-PCR, the HTBI primer set was used. TCRdb re-called the multiplex PCR reads with MiXCR, one entry per CDR3 protein. The sample carries about half a million distinct CDR3 sequences, about 16% recorded once. The sample taken for sequencing was blood. The receptors originated from a woman in her 30s with Graves' ophthalmopathy.

The table lists this clonotype with a few counts. The V call is TRBV7-6, the J call TRBJ1-2; D unresolved. This CDR3 is built from 15 residues. Germline assignment: CDR1 SGHVS and CDR2 FNYEAQ. V shed 7 bases and J shed 0 bases, with 15 bases lying between them. The CDR3 here is CASNLEGSSNYGYTF. Written as DNA, the CDR3 is TGTGCCAGCAACCTTGAGGGAAGTTCTAACTATGGCTACACCTTC.

In its sample, this clonotype was seen a few times. The chain joins TRBV5-5 to TRBJ1-4; D call uncertain. The germline CDR1 and CDR2 sequences are SGHKS and YYEKEE (reference sequence). With 1 base removed from V and 6 bases from J, the gap between germline ends came to 1 base. This CDR3 spans 11 amino acids. As DNA, the CDR3 is TGTGCCAGCAGCTTGTATGAAAAACTGTTTTTT. Translation gives CASSLYEKLFF.

There are many counts of this clonotype. Here the CDR3 reads CASSLESATVSNQPQHF. CDR3 coding DNA: TGTGCCAGCAGCTTAGAATCAGCGACAGTTAGCAATCAGCCCCAGCATTTT. J is TRBJ1-5 and V is TRBV7-8; D is perhaps TRBD1 (5 bases). The CDR3 length is 17 residues. Trimming removed 1 base from V and 0 bases from J, with 13 bases in between. Germline V gene sequence: CDR1 SGHVS, CDR2 FQNEAQ. The full variable domain, completed using reference TRBV7-8 and TRBJ1-5, is GAGVSQSPRYKVAKRGQDVALRCDPISGHVSLFWYQQALGQGPEFLTYFQNEAQLDKSGLPSDRFFAERPEGSVSTLKIQRTQQEDSAVYLCASSLESATVSNQPQHFGDGTRLSIL.